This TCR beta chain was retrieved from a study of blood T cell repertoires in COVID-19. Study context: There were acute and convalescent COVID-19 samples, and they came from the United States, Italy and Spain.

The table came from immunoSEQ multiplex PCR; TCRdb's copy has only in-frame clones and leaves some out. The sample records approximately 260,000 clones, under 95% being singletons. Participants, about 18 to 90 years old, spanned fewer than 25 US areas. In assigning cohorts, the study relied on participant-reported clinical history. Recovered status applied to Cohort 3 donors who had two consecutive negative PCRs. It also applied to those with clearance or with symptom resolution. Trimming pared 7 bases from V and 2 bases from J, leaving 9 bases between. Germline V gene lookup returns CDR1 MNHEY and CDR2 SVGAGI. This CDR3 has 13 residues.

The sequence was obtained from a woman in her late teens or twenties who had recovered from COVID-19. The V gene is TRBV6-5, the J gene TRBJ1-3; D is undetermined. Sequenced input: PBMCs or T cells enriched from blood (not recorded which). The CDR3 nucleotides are TGTGCCAGCACGATAGAGGCTGGAAACACCATATATTTT. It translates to CASTIEAGNTIYF.